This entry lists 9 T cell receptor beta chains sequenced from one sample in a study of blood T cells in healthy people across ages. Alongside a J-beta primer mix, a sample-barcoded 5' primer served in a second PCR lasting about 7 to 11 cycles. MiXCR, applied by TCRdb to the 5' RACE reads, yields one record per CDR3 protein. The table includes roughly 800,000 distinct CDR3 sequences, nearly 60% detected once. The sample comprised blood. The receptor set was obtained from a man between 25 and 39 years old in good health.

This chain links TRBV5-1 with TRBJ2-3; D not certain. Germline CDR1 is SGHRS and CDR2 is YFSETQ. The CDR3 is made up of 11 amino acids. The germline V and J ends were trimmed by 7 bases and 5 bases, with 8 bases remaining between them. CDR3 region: CASANEDTQYF. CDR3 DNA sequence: TGCGCCAGCGCTAATGAAGATACGCAGTATTTT.

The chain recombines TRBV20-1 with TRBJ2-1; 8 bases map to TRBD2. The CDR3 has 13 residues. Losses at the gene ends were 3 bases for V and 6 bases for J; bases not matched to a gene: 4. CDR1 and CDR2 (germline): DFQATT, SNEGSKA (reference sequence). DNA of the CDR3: TGCAGTGCTAGCCCCGGGACTAGCAATGAGCAGTTCTTC. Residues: CSASPGTSNEQFF.

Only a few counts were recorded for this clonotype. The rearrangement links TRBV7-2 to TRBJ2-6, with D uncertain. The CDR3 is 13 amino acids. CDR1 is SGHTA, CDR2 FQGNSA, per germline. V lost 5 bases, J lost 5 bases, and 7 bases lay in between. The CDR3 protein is CASSPLRANVLTF. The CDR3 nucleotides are TGTGCCAGCAGCCCACTTCGGGCCAACGTCCTGACTTTC. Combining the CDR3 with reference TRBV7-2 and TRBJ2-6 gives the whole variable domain GAGVSQSPSNKVTEKGKDVELRCDPISGHTALYWYRQSLGQGLEFLIYFQGNSAPDKSGLPSDRFSAERTGGSVSTLTIQRTQQEDSAVYLCASSPLRANVLTFGAGSRLTVL.

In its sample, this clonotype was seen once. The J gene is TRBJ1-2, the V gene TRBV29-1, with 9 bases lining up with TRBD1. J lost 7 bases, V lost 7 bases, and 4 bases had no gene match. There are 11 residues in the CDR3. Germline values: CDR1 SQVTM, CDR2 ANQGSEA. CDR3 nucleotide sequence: TGCAGCGAAACGACAGGGGGTGGCTACACCTTC. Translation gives CSETTGGGYTF.

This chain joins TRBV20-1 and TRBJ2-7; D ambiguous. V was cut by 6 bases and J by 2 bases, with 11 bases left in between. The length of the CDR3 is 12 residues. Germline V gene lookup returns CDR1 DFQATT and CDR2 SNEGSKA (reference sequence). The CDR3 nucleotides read TGCAGTGCCGCCCCCGGCCCCTACGAGCAGTACTTC. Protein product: CSAAPGPYEQYF.

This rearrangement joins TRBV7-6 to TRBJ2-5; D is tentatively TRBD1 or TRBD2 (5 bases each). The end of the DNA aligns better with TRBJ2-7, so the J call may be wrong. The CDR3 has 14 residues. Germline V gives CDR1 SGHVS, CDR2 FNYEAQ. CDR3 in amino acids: CASSLGLGVNEQYF. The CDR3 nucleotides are TGTGCCAGCAGCTTAGGGTTGGGGGTTAACGAGCAGTACTTC.

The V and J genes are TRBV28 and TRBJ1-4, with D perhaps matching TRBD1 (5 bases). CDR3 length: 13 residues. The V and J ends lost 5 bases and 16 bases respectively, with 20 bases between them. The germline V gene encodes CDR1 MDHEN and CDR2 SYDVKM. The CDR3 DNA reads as TGTGCCAGCAGTCCAACTCCGGGACTCCGACCGTTTTTT. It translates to CASSPTPGLRPFF.

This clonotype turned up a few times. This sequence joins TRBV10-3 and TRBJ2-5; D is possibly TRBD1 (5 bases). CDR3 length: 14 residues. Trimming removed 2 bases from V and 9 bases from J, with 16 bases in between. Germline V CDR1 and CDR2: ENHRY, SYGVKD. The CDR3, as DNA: TGTGCCATCAGTGAGAGGCAGGGCGAGAGGTCCCAGTACTTC. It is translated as CAISERQGERSQYF.

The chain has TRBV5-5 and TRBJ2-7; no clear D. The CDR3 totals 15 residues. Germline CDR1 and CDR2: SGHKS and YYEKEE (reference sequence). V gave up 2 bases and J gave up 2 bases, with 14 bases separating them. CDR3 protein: CASSFGVGMAYEQYF. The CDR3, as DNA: TGTGCCAGCAGCTTCGGAGTAGGGATGGCCTACGAGCAGTACTTC.